The present entry profiles one T cell receptor beta chain with its context. This sample stems from a study of blood T cell repertoires in COVID-19. Libraries were prepared by immunoSEQ multiplex PCR; TCRdb keeps only in-frame clonotypes and omits some of them. The sample contains 60,000 or so clones, about 90% of which appear only once. Germline assignment: CDR1 LGHDT and CDR2 YNNKEL (reference sequence). CDR3 length equals 15 residues. J lost 1 base, V lost 4 bases, and 7 bases had no gene match. Material: peripheral blood. The sequence was collected from a man aged 55 to 70 with acute or convalescent COVID-19. This rearrangement joins TRBV3-1 (or the pseudogene TRBV3-2) to TRBJ2-7; TRBD2 agrees at 7 bases. The CDR3, as DNA: TGTGCCAGCAGCCCCGCCGGGACTAATTCCTACGAGCAGTACTTC. Its translation: CASSPAGTNSYEQYF.